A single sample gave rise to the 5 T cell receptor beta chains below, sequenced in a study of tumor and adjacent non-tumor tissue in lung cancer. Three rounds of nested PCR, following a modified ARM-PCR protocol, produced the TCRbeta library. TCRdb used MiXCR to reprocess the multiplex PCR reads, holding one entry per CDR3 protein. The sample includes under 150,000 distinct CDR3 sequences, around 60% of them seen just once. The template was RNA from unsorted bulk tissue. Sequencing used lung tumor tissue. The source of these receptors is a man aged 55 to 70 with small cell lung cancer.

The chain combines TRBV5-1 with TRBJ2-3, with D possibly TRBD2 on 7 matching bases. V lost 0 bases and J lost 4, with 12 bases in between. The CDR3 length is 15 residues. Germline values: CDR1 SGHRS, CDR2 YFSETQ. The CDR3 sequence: CASSLAGGQADTQYF. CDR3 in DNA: TGCGCCAGCAGCTTGGCCGGGGGGCAGGCAGATACGCAGTATTTT.

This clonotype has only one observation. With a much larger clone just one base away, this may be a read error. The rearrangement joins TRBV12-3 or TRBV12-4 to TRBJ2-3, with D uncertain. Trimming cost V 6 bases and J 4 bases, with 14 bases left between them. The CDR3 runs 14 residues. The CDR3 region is CASRKNRFADTQYF. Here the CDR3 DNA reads TGTGCCAGCAGGAAGAATCGTTTCGCAGATACGCAGTATTTT.

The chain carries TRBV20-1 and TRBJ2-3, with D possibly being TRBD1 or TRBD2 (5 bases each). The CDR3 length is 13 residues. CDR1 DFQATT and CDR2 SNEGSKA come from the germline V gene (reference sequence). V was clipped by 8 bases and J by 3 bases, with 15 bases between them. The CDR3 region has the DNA TGCAGTATTAGATTGGGACGAACAGATACGCAGTATTTT. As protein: CSIRLGRTDTQYF.

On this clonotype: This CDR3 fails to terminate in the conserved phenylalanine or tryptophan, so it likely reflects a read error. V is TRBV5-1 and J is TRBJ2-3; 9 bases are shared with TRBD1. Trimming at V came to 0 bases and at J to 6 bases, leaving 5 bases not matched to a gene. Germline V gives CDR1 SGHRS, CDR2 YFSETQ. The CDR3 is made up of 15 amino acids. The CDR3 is CASSLGGTGLDTQYS. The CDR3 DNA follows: TGCGCCAGCAGCTTGGGTGGGACAGGGTTGGATACGCAGTATTCT.

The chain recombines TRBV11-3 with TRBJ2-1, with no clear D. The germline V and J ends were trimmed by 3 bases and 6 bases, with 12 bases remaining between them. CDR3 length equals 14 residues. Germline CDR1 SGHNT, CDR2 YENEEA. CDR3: CASSLSRRTNEQFF. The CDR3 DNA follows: TGTGCCAGCAGCTTGTCTCGAAGGACCAATGAGCAGTTCTTC.